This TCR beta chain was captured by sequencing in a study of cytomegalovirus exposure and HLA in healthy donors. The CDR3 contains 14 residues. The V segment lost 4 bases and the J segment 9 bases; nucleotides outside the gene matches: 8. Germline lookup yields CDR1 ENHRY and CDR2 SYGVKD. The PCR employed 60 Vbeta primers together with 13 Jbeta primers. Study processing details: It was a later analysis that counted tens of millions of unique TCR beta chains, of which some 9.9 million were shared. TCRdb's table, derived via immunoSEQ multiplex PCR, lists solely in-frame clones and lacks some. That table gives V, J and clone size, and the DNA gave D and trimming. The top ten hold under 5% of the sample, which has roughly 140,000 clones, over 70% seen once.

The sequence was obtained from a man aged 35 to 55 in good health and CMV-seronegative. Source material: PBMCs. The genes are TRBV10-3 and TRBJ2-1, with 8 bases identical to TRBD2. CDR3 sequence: CAISVGSGGGEQFF. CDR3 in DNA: TGTGCCATCAGTGTGGGGAGCGGGGGCGGTGAGCAGTTCTTC.